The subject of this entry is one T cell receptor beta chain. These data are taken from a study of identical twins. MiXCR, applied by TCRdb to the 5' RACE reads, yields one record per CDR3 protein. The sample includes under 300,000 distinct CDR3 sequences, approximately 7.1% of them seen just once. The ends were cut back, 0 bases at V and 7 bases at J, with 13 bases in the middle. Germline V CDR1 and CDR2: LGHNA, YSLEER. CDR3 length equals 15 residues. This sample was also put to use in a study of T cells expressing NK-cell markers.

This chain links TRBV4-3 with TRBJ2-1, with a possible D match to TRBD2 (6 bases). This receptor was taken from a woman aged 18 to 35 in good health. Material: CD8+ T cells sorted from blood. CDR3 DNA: TGCGCCAGCAGCCAAGATGACAGTGGGGGGAATGAGCAGTTCTTC. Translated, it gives CASSQDDSGGNEQFF.